What follows is one T cell receptor beta chain and its context. The data derive from a study of blood T cell repertoires in COVID-19. Overall study context: Acute-phase and convalescent COVID-19 samples originated in the United States, Italy and Spain. Sources were T cells, B-cell-depleted T cells, or PBMCs; the material itself was cDNA or gDNA.

Authors' methods: Reference gene primer amplification gave estimated nucleated cell counts. Only in-frame clones appear in the TCRdb table, and some are missing; sequencing was by immunoSEQ multiplex PCR. The DNA was the basis for D and trimming; V, J and clone size are from that table. Of 65,000 to 100,000 clones listed, 70% to 90% are singletons. V lost 5 bases, J lost 1 base, and 17 bases lay in between. The V gene's germline CDR1 is LNHNV and CDR2 YYDKDF (reference sequence). The CDR3 spans 16 residues. V usage is TRBV15 and J usage is TRBJ1-1; tentative D call: TRBD1 (6 bases). Source material: peripheral blood. This TCR was sampled from a woman older than 75 with acute or convalescent COVID-19. The CDR3 DNA reads TGTGCCACCAGCCCCCGGGGGGGGGCCAGGAACACTGAAGCTTTCTTT. This translates into CATSPRGGARNTEAFF. Full variable domain (remainder filled in from reference TRBV15 and TRBJ1-1): DAMVIQNPRYQVTQFGKPVTLSCSQTLNHNVMYWYQQKSSQAPKLLFHYYDKDFNNEADTPDNFQSRRPNTSFCFLDIRSPGLGDTAMYLCATSPRGGARNTEAFFGQGTRLTVV.